This TCR beta chain was sequenced for a study of cytomegalovirus exposure and HLA in healthy donors. Study-wide context: Genotyping showed around four fifths of roughly 400 donors falling in the Caucasian-associated ancestry cluster.

The CDR3 length is 14 residues. Germline CDR1 is LNHDA and CDR2 is SQIVND (reference sequence). The J segment lost 3 bases and the V segment lost 7 bases, leaving 9 bases of the junction unmatched. PCR was performed using 60 Vbeta and 13 Jbeta primers. TCRdb's copy holds only in-frame clones and misses some; the assay was immunoSEQ multiplex PCR. This table has around 130,000 clones, around 8.5% appearing once. Sequencing used PBMCs. The source is a man aged 35-49 years in good health and CMV-seronegative. This chain uses TRBV19 with TRBJ2-7, with 7 bases that match TRBD1. The CDR3 DNA is TGTGCCAGTAAAGACCACAGGGGACACTACGAGCAGTACTTC. It codes for CASKDHRGHYEQYF.